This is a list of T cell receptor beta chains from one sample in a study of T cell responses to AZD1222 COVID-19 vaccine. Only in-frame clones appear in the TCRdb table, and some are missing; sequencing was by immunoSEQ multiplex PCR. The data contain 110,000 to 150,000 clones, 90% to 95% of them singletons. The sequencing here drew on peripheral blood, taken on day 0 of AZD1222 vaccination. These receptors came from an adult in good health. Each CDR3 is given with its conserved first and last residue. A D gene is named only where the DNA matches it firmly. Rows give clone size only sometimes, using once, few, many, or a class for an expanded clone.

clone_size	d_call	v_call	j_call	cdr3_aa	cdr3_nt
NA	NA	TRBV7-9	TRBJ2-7	CASSLATSDKRYEQYF	TGTGCCAGCAGCCTAGCAACCTCGGACAAGAGATACGAGCAGTACTTC
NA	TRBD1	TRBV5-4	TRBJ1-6	CASSGRDRFAYNSPLHF	TGTGCCAGCAGCGGACGGGACAGGTTCGCCTATAATTCACCCCTCCACTTT
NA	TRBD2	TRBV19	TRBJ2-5	CASSVRLAPQETQYF	TGTGCCAGTAGTGTTAGACTAGCCCCGCAAGAGACCCAGTACTTC
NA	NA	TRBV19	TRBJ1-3	CASSFSQGAGGNTIYF	TGTGCCAGTAGTTTCTCACAGGGTGCTGGGGGAAACACCATATATTTT
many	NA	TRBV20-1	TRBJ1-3	CSAKQGNTIYF	TGCAGTGCGAAACAGGGAAACACCATATATTTT
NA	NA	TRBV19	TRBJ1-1	CASSRRWDMRTEAFF	TGTGCCAGTAGTCGCCGTTGGGATATGAGAACTGAAGCTTTCTTT
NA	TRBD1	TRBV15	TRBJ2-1	CATSRGGQGEQFF	TGTGCCACCAGCAGAGGGGGACAGGGGGAGCAGTTCTTC
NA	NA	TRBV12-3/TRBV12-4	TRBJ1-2	CASSPSRGGYTF	TGTGCCAGCAGCCCGTCCCGTGGTGGCTACACCTTC
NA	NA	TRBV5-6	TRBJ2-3	CASSREDTQYF	TGTGCCAGCAGTAGGGAAGATACGCAGTATTTT
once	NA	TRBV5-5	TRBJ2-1	CASSFGTLGNNEQFF	TGTGCCAGCAGCTTCGGGACTCTCGGAAACAATGAGCAGTTCTTC
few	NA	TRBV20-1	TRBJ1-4	CSDPFNEKLFF	TGCAGTGATCCCTTTAATGAAAAACTGTTTTTT
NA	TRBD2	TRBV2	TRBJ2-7	CASKPIAGGAYEQYF	TGTGCCAGCAAACCCATAGCGGGAGGCGCCTACGAGCAGTACTTC
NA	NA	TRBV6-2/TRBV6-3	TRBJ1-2	CASSYDGGGYTF	TGTGCCAGCAGTTACGATGGGGGCGGCTACACCTTC
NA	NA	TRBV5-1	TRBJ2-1	CASSWHNEQFF	TGCGCCAGCAGCTGGCACAATGAGCAGTTCTTC
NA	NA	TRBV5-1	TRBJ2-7	CASSLVGGASYEQYF	TGCGCCAGCAGCCTCGTGGGGGGCGCTTCCTACGAGCAGTACTTC
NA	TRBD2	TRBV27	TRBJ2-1	CASRERGAYNEQFF	TGTGCCAGCAGGGAGCGGGGGGCCTACAATGAGCAGTTCTTC
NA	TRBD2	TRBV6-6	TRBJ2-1	CASSPSGRGYNEQFF	TGTGCCAGCAGTCCTAGCGGGAGGGGGTACAATGAGCAGTTCTTC
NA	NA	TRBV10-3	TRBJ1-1	CASAGSMNTEAFF	TGTGCCTCCGCGGGTTCAATGAACACTGAAGCTTTCTTT
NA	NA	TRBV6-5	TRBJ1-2	CASGSANYGYTF	TGTGCCAGCGGAAGCGCTAACTATGGCTACACCTTC
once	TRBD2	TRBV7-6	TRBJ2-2	CASSLGASGNGELFF	TGTGCCAGCAGCTTGGGGGCTAGCGGGAACGGGGAGCTGTTTTTT
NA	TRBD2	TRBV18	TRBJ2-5	CASSLSAGAETQYF	TGTGCCAGCTCCCTCTCAGCGGGGGCGGAGACCCAGTACTTC
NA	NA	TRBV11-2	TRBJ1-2	CASSSDSYGYTF	TGTGCCAGCAGCTCTGACAGCTATGGCTACACCTTC
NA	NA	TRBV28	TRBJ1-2	CASSLGVGGAVYGYTF	TGTGCCAGCAGTTTAGGGGTTGGGGGAGCTGTCTATGGCTACACCTTC
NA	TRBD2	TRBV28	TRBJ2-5	CASRPTALAGEETQYF	TGTGCCAGCAGACCAACCGCGCTAGCGGGTGAAGAGACCCAGTACTTC
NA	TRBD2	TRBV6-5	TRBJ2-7	CASSSLAGRSYEQYF	TGTGCCAGCAGTTCTCTAGCGGGCCGTTCCTACGAGCAGTACTTC
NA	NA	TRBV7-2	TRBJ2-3	CASSPQAGGPTDTQYF	TGTGCCAGCAGCCCACAGGCAGGAGGACCCACAGATACGCAGTATTTT
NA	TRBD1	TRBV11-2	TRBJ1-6	CASSIDRGRSPLHF	TGTGCCAGCAGCATAGACAGGGGGAGGTCACCCCTCCACTTT
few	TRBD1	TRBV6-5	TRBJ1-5	CASSAGQSGGTQHF	TGTGCCAGCAGCGCGGGACAGTCCGGAGGAACTCAGCATTTT
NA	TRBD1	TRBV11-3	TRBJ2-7	CASSPNPGQTGEQYF	TGTGCCAGCAGCCCGAACCCGGGACAGACGGGCGAGCAGTACTTC
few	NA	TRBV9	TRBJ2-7	CASSVDYGYYEQYF	TGTGCCAGCAGCGTAGACTACGGGTACTACGAGCAGTACTTC
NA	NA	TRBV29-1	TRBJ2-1	CSGGNFNNEQFF	TGCAGCGGCGGGAACTTCAACAATGAGCAGTTCTTC
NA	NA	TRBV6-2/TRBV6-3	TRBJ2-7	CASSPRDFNYEQYF	TGTGCCAGCAGCCCCAGGGATTTCAACTACGAGCAGTACTTC
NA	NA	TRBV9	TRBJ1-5	CASSVGDTYSNQPQHF	TGTGCCAGCAGCGTAGGAGACACGTATAGCAATCAGCCCCAGCATTTT
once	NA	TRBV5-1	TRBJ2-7	CASSQPRAYEQYF	TGCGCCAGCAGCCAACCCAGGGCCTACGAGCAGTACTTC
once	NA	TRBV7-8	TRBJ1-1	CASSSFGGFGAFF	TGTGCCAGCAGCTCCTTTGGCGGTTTCGGTGCTTTCTTT
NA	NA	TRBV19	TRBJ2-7	CASSYPGSYEQYF	TGTGCCAGTAGTTACCCGGGCTCCTACGAGCAGTACTTC
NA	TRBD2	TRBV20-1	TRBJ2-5	CSRLAGETQYF	TGCAGTCGACTAGCGGGAGAGACCCAGTACTTC
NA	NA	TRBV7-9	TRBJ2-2	CASSFAGPDTGELFF	TGTGCCAGCAGCTTTGCCGGGCCAGACACCGGGGAGCTGTTTTTT
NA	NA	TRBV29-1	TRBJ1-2	CSVATVNYGYTF	TGCAGCGTTGCTACAGTCAACTATGGCTACACCTTC
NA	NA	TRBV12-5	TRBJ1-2	CASGFSSPDGYTF	TGTGCTAGTGGTTTTAGCTCCCCCGATGGCTACACCTTC
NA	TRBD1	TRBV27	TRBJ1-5	CASSPDRGVYQPQHF	TGTGCCAGCAGTCCGGACAGGGGAGTTTATCAGCCCCAGCATTTT
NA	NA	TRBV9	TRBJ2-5	CASSVRLVGETQYF	TGTGCCAGCAGCGTACGGTTAGTGGGAGAGACCCAGTACTTC
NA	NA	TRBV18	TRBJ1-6	CASSPPIGRSPLHF	TGTGCCAGCTCACCACCGATCGGGAGGTCACCCCTCCACTTT
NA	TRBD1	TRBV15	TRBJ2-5	CATSREPGTGEETQYF	TGTGCCACCAGCAGGGAGCCCGGGACAGGGGAGGAGACCCAGTACTTC
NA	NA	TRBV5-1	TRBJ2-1	CASSRDSYNEQFF	TGCGCCAGCAGCCGGGACTCCTACAATGAGCAGTTCTTC
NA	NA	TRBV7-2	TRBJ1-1	CASSRTWTDTEAFF	TGTGCCAGCAGCAGGACCTGGACGGACACTGAAGCTTTCTTT
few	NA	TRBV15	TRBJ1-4	CATSTPARGEKLFF	TGTGCCACCAGCACCCCTGCCAGAGGAGAAAAACTGTTTTTT
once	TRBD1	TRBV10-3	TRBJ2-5	CAIRGTGSFSETQYF	TGTGCCATCAGAGGGACAGGGTCGTTTTCAGAGACCCAGTACTTC
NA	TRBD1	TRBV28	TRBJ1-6	CASSSHRQGVSNSPLHF	TGTGCCAGCAGTTCCCATCGACAGGGGGTATCTAATTCACCCCTCCACTTT
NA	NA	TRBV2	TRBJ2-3	CASIWDSSTDTQYF	TGTGCCAGCATTTGGGACTCAAGCACAGATACGCAGTATTTT
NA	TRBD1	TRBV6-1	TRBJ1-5	CASSERTGNQPQHF	TGTGCCAGCAGTGAACGGACAGGGAATCAGCCCCAGCATTTT
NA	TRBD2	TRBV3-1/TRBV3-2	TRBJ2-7	CATTPGGDSGRANF	TGTGCCACCACCCCCGGGGGCGATAGCGGGAGGGCCAACTTC
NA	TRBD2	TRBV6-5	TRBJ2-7	CASSKHRDYSYEQYF	TGTGCCAGCAGTAAACATCGGGACTACTCCTACGAGCAGTACTTC